The clone carrying this T cell receptor beta chain appeared many times. This specimen comes from a study of neurological immune-mediated disorders. One entry per CDR3 protein, called by TCRdb with MiXCR from the 5' RACE reads. The top ten clones hold 2% to 2.5% of a sample with about 70,000 distinct CDR3 sequences, 4.5% to 5.5% of them seen once. V trimming: 2 bases; J trimming: 1 base; junction bases outside the gene matches: 2. The CDR3 has 13 residues. Germline V lookup: CDR1 DFQATT, CDR2 SNEGSKA (reference sequence). Sequencing used PBMCs. V and J are TRBV20-1 and TRBJ2-7, with 7 bases aligning to TRBD1. The TCR sequence derives from a woman in her sixties or seventies with multiple sclerosis. The CDR3 DNA follows: TGCAGTGCTAGACCCAGGGGGTCCTACGAGCAGTACTTC. Its translation: CSARPRGSYEQYF.